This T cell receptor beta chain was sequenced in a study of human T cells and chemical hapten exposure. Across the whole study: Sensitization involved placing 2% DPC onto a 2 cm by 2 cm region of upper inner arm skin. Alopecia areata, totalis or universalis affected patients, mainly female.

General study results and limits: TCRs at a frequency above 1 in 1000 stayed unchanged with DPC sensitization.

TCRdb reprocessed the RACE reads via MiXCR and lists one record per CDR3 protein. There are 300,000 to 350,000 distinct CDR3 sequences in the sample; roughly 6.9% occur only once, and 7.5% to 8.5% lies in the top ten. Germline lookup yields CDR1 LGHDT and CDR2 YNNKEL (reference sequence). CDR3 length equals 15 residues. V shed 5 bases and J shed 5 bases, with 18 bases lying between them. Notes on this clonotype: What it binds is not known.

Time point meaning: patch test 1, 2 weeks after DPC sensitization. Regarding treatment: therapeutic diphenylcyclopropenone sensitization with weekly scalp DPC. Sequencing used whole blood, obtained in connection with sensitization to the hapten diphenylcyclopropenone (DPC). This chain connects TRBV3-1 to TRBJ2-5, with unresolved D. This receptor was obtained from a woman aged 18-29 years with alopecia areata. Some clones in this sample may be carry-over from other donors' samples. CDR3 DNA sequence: TGTGCCAGCAGCGGTGACTTCGAGTTCTTGGAGACCCAGTACTTC. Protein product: CASSGDFEFLETQYF.